This T cell receptor (beta chain) is from a study of T cells in Graves' hyperthyroidism and ophthalmopathy. Researchers took RNA transcripts and amplified the TCR beta CDR3 regions from them. Initially, a first-round RT-PCR of the TCR CDR3 employed the HTBI primer set. Using its own MiXCR run on the multiplex PCR reads, TCRdb lists one record per CDR3 protein. The sample lists 300,000 to 500,000 distinct CDR3 sequences, over 13% seen once, with approximately 27% in the top ten. Comment on this clonotype: The antigen is undetermined.

Notes on the study in general: Most thyroid clonotypes expanded above 0.001 were also detected in blood.

This sample holds PBMCs from roughly 10 ml fresh peripheral blood. The junction had 12 bases not matched to a gene; V was cut back by 5 bases and J by 2 bases. Germline loops: CDR1 KGHSH, CDR2 LQKENI. The CDR3 sequence is 16 residues long. The clonotype was recovered from a man over 45 with Graves' ophthalmopathy. Sample: blood. The chain recombines TRBV18 with TRBJ2-7; 7 bases align to TRBD2. CDR3 in amino acids: CASSRPSSGTPYEQYF. In DNA form, the CDR3 reads TGTGCCAGCTCAAGACCCTCTAGCGGAACACCCTACGAGCAGTACTTC.